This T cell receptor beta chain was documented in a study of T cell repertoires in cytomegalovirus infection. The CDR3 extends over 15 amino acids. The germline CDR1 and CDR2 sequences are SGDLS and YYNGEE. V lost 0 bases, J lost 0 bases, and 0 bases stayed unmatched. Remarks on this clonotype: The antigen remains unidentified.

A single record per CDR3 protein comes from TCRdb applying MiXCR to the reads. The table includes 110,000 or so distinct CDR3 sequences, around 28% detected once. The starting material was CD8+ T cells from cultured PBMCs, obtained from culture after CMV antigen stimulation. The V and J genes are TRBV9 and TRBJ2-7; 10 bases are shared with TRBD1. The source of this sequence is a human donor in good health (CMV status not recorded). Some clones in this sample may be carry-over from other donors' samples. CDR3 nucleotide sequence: TGTGCCAGCAGCGTAGGGACAGGGGGCTCCTACGAGCAGTACTTC. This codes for CASSVGTGGSYEQYF.